One sample yielded the 9 T cell receptor beta chains listed below, sequenced in a study of T cell changes during pregnancy in multiple sclerosis. The data were produced by immunoSEQ multiplex PCR, yet TCRdb's version contains in-frame clones alone and is incomplete. The table lists tens of thousands of clones, 75% to 90% of them singletons. Sequencing was performed on CD8+ T cells from peripheral blood mononuclear cells, taken in the second trimester of pregnancy. These receptors came from a female donor with multiple sclerosis, enrolled in a pregnancy study.

V and J are TRBV27 and TRBJ1-1; D remains unclear. Looked up from germline, CDR1 is MNHEY and CDR2 is SMNVEV (reference sequence). The CDR3 consists of 14 residues. V shed 5 bases and J shed 2 bases, with 12 bases lying between them. This chain's CDR3 is CASSELRGNTEAFF. CDR3 DNA: TGTGCCAGCAGTGAACTTAGAGGAAACACTGAAGCTTTCTTT.

This chain links TRBV27 with TRBJ2-7; TRBD1 might be the D (6 bases). The CDR3 consists of 13 residues. Germline CDR1 is MNHEY and CDR2 is SMNVEV (reference sequence). V was cut by 4 bases and J by 3 bases, with 10 bases left in between. Here the CDR3 reads CASSYGQRYEQYF. The CDR3 nucleotides are TGTGCCAGCAGTTACGGACAGCGCTACGAGCAGTACTTC.

The CDR3 sequence is CASSSTRVSSGGPSYEQYF. The CDR3 coding sequence is TGTGCCAGCAGCTCCACCCGTGTGAGTAGCGGGGGTCCGTCCTACGAGCAGTACTTC. V gene TRBV7-9 combines with J gene TRBJ2-7; the match to TRBD2 covers 9 bases. Trimming removed 4 bases from V and 1 base from J; junction bases left unmatched: 17. The CDR3 has 19 residues. Germline CDR1 and CDR2: SEHNR and FQNEAQ (reference sequence).

The chain links TRBV27 to TRBJ2-1, with 11 bases matching TRBD2. CDR1 is MNHEY, CDR2 SMNVEV, per germline (reference sequence). V dropped 2 bases and J dropped 8; count of bases not matched to a gene: 11. The CDR3 runs to 17 residues. Here the CDR3 reads CASSLISSGGAVHEQFF. The CDR3 coding sequence is TGTGCCAGCAGTTTAATTAGTAGCGGGGGGGCCGTGCATGAGCAGTTCTTC.

V usage is TRBV7-6 and J usage is TRBJ2-1; possibly TRBD2 for D (6 bases). The CDR3 spans 14 residues. Germline-derived CDR1 and CDR2 are SGHVS and FNYEAQ. V lost 5 bases and J lost 8, with 16 bases in between. This CDR3 reads CASSHEMWGDEQFF. The CDR3 DNA follows: TGTGCCAGCAGCCACGAGATGTGGGGGGATGAGCAGTTCTTC.

V gene TRBV9 combines with J gene TRBJ1-1; TRBD1 aligns across 8 bases. The CDR3 spans 13 residues. In germline, CDR1 is SGDLS, CDR2 YYNGEE. V lost 3 bases and J lost 4; bases outside the gene matches: 2. As DNA, the CDR3 is TGTGCCAGCAGCGGCGACAGGGGCACTGAAGCTTTCTTT. Encoded protein: CASSGDRGTEAFF.

V gene TRBV27 combines with J gene TRBJ2-2; 8 bases fit TRBD1. Germline CDR1 is MNHEY and CDR2 is SMNVEV (reference sequence). V lost 4 bases and J lost 5; bases outside the gene matches: 6. CDR3 size: 15 residues. The CDR3 DNA reads as TGTGCCAGCAGTTCCCTGACAGGGGAGACCGGGGAGCTGTTTTTT. Encoded protein: CASSSLTGETGELFF.

The chain has TRBV29-1 and TRBJ2-7; D uncertain. V lost 7 bases and J 6 bases, leaving 13 bases between the germline ends. The germline CDR1 and CDR2 sequences are SQVTM and ANQGSEA. The CDR3 has 11 amino acids. The CDR3 region is CSGSHDGEQYF. In DNA, the CDR3 is TGCAGCGGTAGTCATGATGGCGAGCAGTACTTC.

The chain uses TRBV28 and TRBJ2-7; 7 bases are shared with TRBD1. The CDR3 spans 12 residues. Germline CDR1 and CDR2: MDHEN and SYDVKM. V shed 6 bases and J 5 bases; nucleotides not matched to a gene: 4. CDR3 sequence: CASSLRGNEQYF. DNA for the CDR3: TGTGCCAGCAGCCTCAGGGGGAACGAGCAGTACTTC.